This entry is about one TCR beta chain. Its target is not known. The authors made the TRB cDNA libraries by 5' RACE using UMI labels. TCRdb re-called the 5' RACE reads and shows each CDR3 protein once, DNA omitted. The table for this sample gives about 56,000 distinct CDR3 sequences. The naive CD8+ gate required CD45RO-CCR7+CD27+CD95- phenotype. These data are taken from a study of CXCR3-negative and CXCR3-positive naive CD8 T cells. Broader study findings: Naive cells with CXCR3 showed TRB CDR3s that were more hydrophobic than those in CXCR3-negative naive cells. Within a donor, both naive subsets shared TRBV-TRBJ usage, unlike memory cells.

This TCR was sampled from a human donor in good health. Some clones in this sample may be carry-over from other donors' samples. The specimen sequenced was naive CXCR3+ CD8+ T cells from blood. Subset indicated: CD45RO-CCR7+CD27+CD95- naive CD8+ T cells expressing CXCR3 (TNR3+).

This chain's CDR3 is CASRLSPGANVLTF. The chain carries TRBV12-3 or TRBV12-4 and TRBJ2-6; the TRBD2 assignment by TCRdb is unverifiable without DNA. This CDR3 is built from 14 residues.